What follows are 6 T cell receptor beta chains derived from one specimen sequenced in a study of blood T cell repertoires in COVID-19. This table comes from immunoSEQ multiplex PCR, and its TCRdb copy is limited to in-frame clones, with some not included. The repertoire includes approximately 110,000 clones, about 85% of them detected once, and roughly 4.5% sits in the top ten. The material sequenced was peripheral blood. Every receptor here comes from a man aged 50-59 years with acute or convalescent COVID-19.

The chain recombines TRBV11-3 with TRBJ2-7, with D perhaps matching TRBD1 (7 bases). With 5 bases removed from V and 3 bases from J, the gap between germline ends came to 14 bases. CDR3 length: 14 residues. The germline V gene has CDR1 SGHNT and CDR2 YENEEA. Here the CDR3 DNA reads TGTGCCAGCAGCGACAGACAGGGAGGCTACGAGCAGTACTTC. This encodes CASSDRQGGYEQYF.

The chain links TRBV3-1 (or the pseudogene TRBV3-2) to TRBJ2-3, with 12 bases matching TRBD2. The ends lost 0 bases at V and 5 bases at J; junction bases unmatched: 3. The CDR3 loop spans 16 amino acids. Germline V gene lookup returns CDR1 LGHDT and CDR2 YNNKEL (reference sequence). The CDR3 here is CASSQDRGLAGDTQYF. CDR3 nucleotides: TGTGCCAGCAGCCAAGATAGGGGACTAGCGGGAGATACGCAGTATTTT.

V is TRBV6-1 and J is TRBJ1-1; D might be TRBD1 (5 bases). In germline, CDR1 is MNHNS, CDR2 SASEGT. V lost 1 base and J 4 bases, leaving 7 bases between the germline ends. CDR3 size: 13 residues. Written as DNA, the CDR3 is TGTGCCAGCAGTGAAGTGGGGGGCACTGAAGCTTTCTTT. This translates into CASSEVGGTEAFF.

This rearrangement joins TRBV11-2 to TRBJ1-1, with D possibly matching TRBD1 (5 bases). V lost 5 bases, J lost 10 bases, and 11 bases lay in between. Per the germline V gene, CDR1 is SGHAT and CDR2 is FQNNGV. The CDR3 sequence is 11 residues long. CDR3 nucleotide sequence: TGTGCCAGCAGCGCTGGGGGGAGAGCTTTCTTT. Protein: CASSAGGRAFF. The variable domain in full, completed from reference TRBV11-2 and TRBJ1-1, reads EAGVAQSPRYKIIEKRQSVAFWCNPISGHATLYWYQQILGQGPKLLIQFQNNGVVDDSQLPKDRFSAERLKGVDSTLKIQPAKLEDSAVYLCASSAGGRAFFGQGTRLTVV.

This sequence joins TRBV9 and TRBJ2-5; possible D gene TRBD2, 6 bases. The CDR3 is made up of 17 amino acids. Trimming took 0 bases from V and 5 from J, leaving 20 bases between them. Germline values: CDR1 SGDLS, CDR2 YYNGEE. The CDR3 DNA sequence: TGTGCCAGCAGCGTAGTAGCGGTCCCGGGCCATGGTGAGACCCAGTACTTC. It specifies CASSVVAVPGHGETQYF.

This clone showed up just once. V usage is TRBV20-1 and J usage is TRBJ2-3; tentative D call: TRBD1 (6 bases). The germline gives CDR1 DFQATT, CDR2 SNEGSKA (reference sequence). Deletions cut 3 bases from V and 3 bases from J, with 7 bases between. There are 12 residues in the CDR3. The CDR3 DNA reads as TGCAGTGCTAGTACAGGGACAGATACGCAGTATTTT. Its protein is CSASTGTDTQYF.